This entry lists 5 T cell receptor beta chains sequenced from one sample in a study of T-cell memory formation after mild COVID-19. Using its own MiXCR run on the 5' RACE reads, TCRdb lists one record per CDR3 protein. The sample lists about 260,000 distinct CDR3 sequences, roughly 8% occurring once. The sequencing sample was made of PBMCs or a T cell subset sorted from them (not recorded which). The receptors were sampled from a man aged 18 to 29 who had mild COVID-19 (a few samples of this study predate the infection). Cell type and time point are not known.

The rearrangement joins TRBV4-1 to TRBJ1-6; tentative D call: TRBD1 (5 bases). The CDR3 is 17 amino acids. Trimming removed 0 bases at V and 1 base at J, with 10 bases between. The V gene's germline CDR1 is MGHRA and CDR2 YSYEKL. CDR3 loop: CASSQDAEGSYNSPLHF. In DNA form, the CDR3 reads TGCGCCAGCAGCCAAGATGCAGAGGGGTCCTATAATTCACCCCTCCACTTT.

V gene TRBV24-1 combines with J gene TRBJ2-1, with a possible D match to TRBD1 (6 bases). Germline CDR1 is KGHDR and CDR2 is SFDVKD. The CDR3 contains 12 residues. V lost 7 bases, J lost 9 bases, and 12 bases lay in between. The CDR3 coding sequence is TGTGCCACCAGAGCCCTAGGGGGTGAGCAGTTCTTC. It translates to CATRALGGEQFF.

The rearrangement joins TRBV6-4 to TRBJ2-5; D tentatively fits TRBD1 or TRBD2 (5 bases each). The germline V and J ends were trimmed by 5 bases and 4 bases, with 14 bases remaining between them. The CDR3 covers 14 residues. Germline values: CDR1 MRHNA, CDR2 SNTAGT. The CDR3 DNA sequence: TGTGCCAGCAGTAGGGACGGCGCCGGAGAGACCCAGTACTTC. Translation: CASSRDGAGETQYF.

This clonotype was detected many times. V is TRBV7-9 and J is TRBJ1-4; D is perhaps TRBD1 (6 bases). The CDR3 contains 12 residues. The germline V gene has CDR1 SEHNR and CDR2 FQNEAQ (reference sequence). The germline V and J ends were trimmed by 8 bases and 10 bases, with 14 bases remaining between them. CDR3 amino acids: CASRRGLRKLFF. The DNA for the CDR3 is TGTGCCAGCCGTAGGGGGTTGCGAAAACTGTTTTTT.

This sequence joins TRBV4-2 and TRBJ1-1; the match to TRBD1 covers 9 bases. The CDR3 has 15 amino acids. The ends lost 0 bases at V and 8 bases at J; junction bases unmatched: 7. Germline V gene lookup returns CDR1 LGHNA and CDR2 YNFKEQ. The CDR3 spells CASSQEGTGTGEAFF. The CDR3 DNA sequence: TGTGCCAGCAGCCAAGAGGGCACCGGGACAGGGGAAGCTTTCTTT.